The 32 T cell receptor beta chains presented below share a single source sample, sequenced in a study of blood T cells in healthy people across ages. A second PCR of about 6 to 12 cycles used a sample-barcoded 5' primer and a J-beta primer mix. From the 5' RACE reads, TCRdb called clonotypes with MiXCR, one entry per CDR3 protein. The table includes approximately 580,000 distinct CDR3 sequences, about 25% detected once. These same records also appear under a second study, on T cells of mothers and their children.

What was sequenced was blood. The receptors were gathered from a boy younger than 18 in good health.

This clonotype has more than one count but fewer than ten. A junction end diverges from the germline sequence, so it may reflect a read error. The rearrangement links TRBV4-3 to TRBJ2-5; 10 nucleotides line up with TRBD1. This CDR3 comprises 15 residues. Looked up from germline, CDR1 is LGHNA and CDR2 is YSLEER. CDR3 protein: CTSSNGQGGQETQYF. For the CDR3, the DNA is TGCACCAGCAGCAACGGACAGGGGGGACAAGAGACCCAGTACTTC.

The rearrangement joins TRBV28 to TRBJ1-5; 7 bases map to TRBD1. Germline V gene sequence: CDR1 MDHEN, CDR2 SYDVKM. The CDR3 runs 16 residues. The V gene end was trimmed by 4 bases and the J gene end by 0 bases; junction bases not matched to a gene: 6. The CDR3 region has the DNA TGTGCCAGCAGTTCCCGGGACAGTTATAGCAATCAGCCCCAGCATTTT. This gives the protein CASSSRDSYSNQPQHF.

Notes on this clonotype: Its ends do not fully match the called genes, so a read error is possible. This rearrangement joins TRBV7-2 to TRBJ2-1; 7 nucleotides agree with TRBD2. In germline, CDR1 is SGHTA, CDR2 FQGNSA. The CDR3 sequence is 15 residues long. Written as DNA, the CDR3 is TGTGCCAGCAGCTCCTCGGAGACTAGCTACGATGAGCAGTTCTTC. This gives the protein CASSSSETSYDEQFF.

The chain carries TRBV6-2 or TRBV6-3 and TRBJ1-2; no reliable D call. The germline V and J ends were trimmed by 8 bases and 2 bases, with 18 bases remaining between them. Germline V gene lookup returns CDR1 MNHEY and CDR2 SVGEGT. This CDR3 is built from 15 residues. The CDR3 loop reads CASGSDGDLNYGYTF. CDR3 bases: TGTGCCAGCGGAAGCGACGGGGATTTAAACTATGGCTACACCTTC.

V usage is TRBV28 and J usage is TRBJ2-1, with TRBD1 matching over 7 bases. Unmatched junction bases numbered 12, after V lost 6 bases and J lost 7 bases. Germline loops: CDR1 MDHEN, CDR2 SYDVKM. The CDR3 length is 15 residues. CDR3 loop: CASSLPVSRGNEQFF. CDR3 DNA: TGTGCCAGCAGCCTCCCCGTTTCCAGGGGGAATGAGCAGTTCTTC.

The chain is built from TRBV28 and TRBJ1-2; 8 bases match TRBD1. Trimming took 8 bases from V and 2 from J; bases not matched to a gene: 13. In germline, CDR1 is MDHEN, CDR2 SYDVKM. The CDR3 loop spans 16 amino acids. CDR3 in DNA: TGTGCCAGCGTGGCGGCAGGGGGCTCCCGAAACTATGGCTACACCTTC. It translates to CASVAAGGSRNYGYTF.

This clonotype occurred many times. The chain uses TRBV4-1 and TRBJ2-3; D is uncertain. Germline V lookup: CDR1 MGHRA, CDR2 YSYEKL. The CDR3 consists of 17 residues. V was cut by 0 bases and J by 0 bases, with 13 bases left in between. CDR3: CASSQDLRSPSTDTQYF. The DNA for the CDR3 is TGCGCCAGCAGCCAAGATCTGCGGAGCCCTAGCACAGATACGCAGTATTTT.

The chain recombines TRBV28 with TRBJ2-4; weak D call: TRBD1 (6 bases). This CDR3 has 13 residues. Germline V gene lookup returns CDR1 MDHEN and CDR2 SYDVKM. V was shortened by 2 bases and J by 15 bases, with 17 bases between the two germline ends. CDR3 loop: CASSLRRGQFRYF. The CDR3 DNA reads as TGTGCCAGCAGTTTACGGCGAGGACAGTTTCGGTACTTC.

This clonotype has just a few counts. The rearrangement uses TRBV4-1 and TRBJ1-2, with TRBD1 as a possible D gene (5 bases). The V end lost 2 bases, the J end lost 0 bases, and 10 bases lay between the germline ends. Per germline, CDR1 MGHRA and CDR2 YSYEKL. CDR3 length equals 15 residues. Here the CDR3 reads CASSQKQEANYGYTF. The CDR3 DNA reads as TGCGCCAGCAGCCAAAAACAGGAGGCTAACTATGGCTACACCTTC.

The rearrangement uses TRBV6-1 and TRBJ2-3, with 9 bases fitting TRBD1. CDR3 length: 16 amino acids. V was clipped by 7 bases and J by 2 bases; unmatched bases: 10. CDR1 and CDR2 (germline): MNHNS, SASEGT. CDR3 protein: CASTNPDRGTTDTQYF. The DNA for the CDR3 is TGTGCCAGCACTAACCCGGACAGGGGCACCACAGATACGCAGTATTTT.

This clonotype came up many times. V gene TRBV5-1 combines with J gene TRBJ2-6; tentative D call: TRBD2 (5 bases). CDR1 is SGHRS, CDR2 YFSETQ, per germline. Trimming left V 0 bases short and J 5 bases short, with 9 bases between. The CDR3 is 15 residues long. In nucleotides, the CDR3 is TGCGCCAGCAGCTTGGGAGGGTACTGGGCCAACGTCCTGACTTTC. This gives the protein CASSLGGYWANVLTF.

The chain is built from TRBV7-2 and TRBJ2-5; D is possibly TRBD2 (6 bases). V gave up 3 bases and J gave up 0 bases, with 11 bases separating them. Looked up from germline, CDR1 is SGHTA and CDR2 is FQGNSA. The CDR3 extends over 15 amino acids. The CDR3 sequence: CASSLSGTYQETQYF. CDR3 nucleotide sequence: TGTGCCAGCAGCTTGTCCGGGACTTACCAAGAGACCCAGTACTTC.

J is TRBJ2-7 and V is TRBV28; D gene uncertain. CDR1 MDHEN and CDR2 SYDVKM come from the germline V gene. V dropped 1 base and J dropped 0 bases, with 4 bases sitting between them. The CDR3 consists of 13 residues. CDR3 loop: CASSLFNSYEQYF. In DNA, the CDR3 is TGTGCCAGCAGTTTATTTAACTCCTACGAGCAGTACTTC.

This clonotype has only a few counts. Its ends do not fully match the called genes, so a read error is possible. The chain recombines TRBV12-3 or TRBV12-4 with TRBJ1-1; no clear D. There are 14 residues in the CDR3. This CDR3 is CVSSQTSANTEAFF. The CDR3 coding sequence is TGTGTCAGCAGCCAAACATCAGCGAACACTGAAGCTTTCTTT.

This clonotype was picked up many times. The CDR3 reads CASSLKVGTSGTYEQYF. The CDR3, as DNA: TGTGCCAGCAGTTTAAAGGTTGGGACTAGCGGGACCTACGAGCAGTACTTC. V is TRBV28 and J is TRBJ2-7; 13 positions agree with TRBD2. The length of the CDR3 is 17 residues. The germline V gene encodes CDR1 MDHEN and CDR2 SYDVKM. V shed 2 bases, J shed 2 bases, and the junction held 6 bases outside the gene matches.

This clonotype has at least ten counts. The chain is built from TRBV5-1 and TRBJ2-7; either TRBD1 or TRBD2 may supply D (5 bases each). Trimming took 5 bases from V and 6 from J, leaving 9 bases between them. Germline V CDR1 and CDR2: SGHRS, YFSETQ. The CDR3 extends over 11 amino acids. The CDR3 reads CASSRGTEQYF. The CDR3 nucleotides are TGCGCCAGCAGTAGAGGGACCGAGCAGTACTTC.

This clonotype was detected a few times. V and J are TRBV7-2 and TRBJ2-4; maybe TRBD1 (6 bases). The CDR3 has 14 residues. Germline V gene lookup returns CDR1 SGHTA and CDR2 FQGNSA. The germline V and J ends were trimmed by 8 bases and 4 bases, with 15 bases remaining between them. The CDR3 DNA sequence: TGTGCCAGCGCCGACAGGTGGGAAAAAAACATTCAGTACTTC. Its protein product is CASADRWEKNIQYF.

This clonotype occurred a few times. This rearrangement joins TRBV7-2 to TRBJ1-4; 10 bases line up with TRBD1. The V segment lost 1 base and the J segment 0 bases; nucleotides outside the gene matches: 2. CDR3 size: 17 residues. CDR1 and CDR2 from the germline V gene are SGHTA and FQGNSA. The CDR3 loop reads CASSLVGQGATNEKLFF. The CDR3 DNA sequence: TGTGCCAGCAGCTTAGTCGGACAGGGGGCAACTAATGAAAAACTGTTTTTT. Full variable domain (remainder filled in from reference TRBV7-2 and TRBJ1-4): GAGVSQSPSNKVTEKGKDVELRCDPISGHTALYWYRQSLGQGLEFLIYFQGNSAPDKSGLPSDRFSAERTGGSVSTLTIQRTQQEDSAVYLCASSLVGQGATNEKLFFGSGTQLSVL.

This clonotype was observed a handful of times. The V gene is TRBV4-3, the J gene TRBJ1-5; D call uncertain. Germline V gene lookup returns CDR1 LGHNA and CDR2 YSLEER. V was clipped by 3 bases and J by 7 bases, with 10 bases between them. This CDR3 has 13 amino acids. The CDR3 DNA is TGCGCCAGCAGCCAGTCGGTTCGCCAGCCCCAGCATTTT. Amino acid sequence: CASSQSVRQPQHF.

The chain employs TRBV28 and TRBJ2-7; 11 bases agree with TRBD1. With V trimmed by 6 bases and J by 4 bases, 8 bases remained unmatched. CDR3 size: 15 residues. Germline V gene lookup returns CDR1 MDHEN and CDR2 SYDVKM. In nucleotides, the CDR3 is TGTGCCAGCAGAACAGCCGGGACAGGGGGGTACGAGCAGTACTTC. Translated, it gives CASRTAGTGGYEQYF.

This clonotype was seen more than once but under ten times. This chain connects TRBV4-1 to TRBJ2-1, with TRBD1 as a possible D gene (5 bases). Germline loops: CDR1 MGHRA, CDR2 YSYEKL. V was clipped by 0 bases and J by 2 bases, with 11 bases between them. The CDR3 length is 16 residues. The CDR3 reads CASSQEGRVTYNEQFF. The CDR3 DNA sequence: TGCGCCAGCAGCCAAGAGGGCAGGGTAACCTACAATGAGCAGTTCTTC.

The chain is built from TRBV28 and TRBJ2-5, with D maybe TRBD1 (6 bases). V was shortened by 6 bases and J by 11 bases, with 16 bases between the two germline ends. This CDR3 comprises 12 residues. Germline V gene lookup returns CDR1 MDHEN and CDR2 SYDVKM. CDR3 coding DNA: TGTGCCAGCAGCGAACAGGGCTACAAGCAGTACTTC. Amino acids: CASSEQGYKQYF.

DNA of the CDR3: TGTGCCATCAGTCTACAGGGGGCCTTAGCAGATACGCAGTATTTT. Residues: CAISLQGALADTQYF. This chain links TRBV10-3 with TRBJ2-3, with 9 bases identical to TRBD1. This CDR3 is built from 15 residues. The trim removed 5 bases at V and 4 bases at J, leaving 7 bases unmatched. Germline values: CDR1 ENHRY, CDR2 SYGVKD.

This clonotype was picked up a small number of times. This chain links TRBV4-1 with TRBJ2-1; 7 positions agree with TRBD1. The end of the DNA aligns better with TRBJ2-5, so the J call may be wrong. The CDR3 runs 15 residues. The germline V gene has CDR1 MGHRA and CDR2 YSYEKL. CDR3 in DNA: TGCGCCAGCAGCCAATACGGGACAGTACGAGAGACCCAGTACTTC. This gives the protein CASSQYGTVRETQYF.

As regards this clonotype: The CDR3 end shows no conserved phenylalanine or tryptophan, and so a read error is likely. The chain has TRBV7-6 and TRBJ1-1; D unclear. The V gene lost 2 bases and the J gene lost 5 bases, with 24 bases spanning the gap. The length of the CDR3 is 18 residues. Germline V gene lookup returns CDR1 SGHVS and CDR2 FNYEAQ. The CDR3 nucleotides are TGTGCCAGCAGCTTACTCCACGGTTGGAAGATTTCATGGACTGAAGCTTTCCTT. This sequence encodes CASSLLHGWKISWTEAFL.

Regarding this clonotype: A much larger clone differs from this one at a single base, so this may be a read error. The chain recombines TRBV7-2 with TRBJ2-7, with D uncertain. This CDR3 has 12 amino acids. Germline values: CDR1 SGHTA, CDR2 FQGNSA. The CDR3 DNA reads TGTGCCAGCAGCTACCCTTCCTACGACCAGTACTTC. This codes for CASSYPSYDQYF.

This clonotype was observed many times. V gene TRBV6-2 or TRBV6-3 combines with J gene TRBJ2-1; TRBD2 agrees at 8 bases. Trimming cost V 2 bases and J 0 bases; bases outside gene matches: 0. Germline-derived CDR1 and CDR2 are MNHEY and SVGEGT. The CDR3 sequence is 15 residues long. The CDR3 sequence is CASSYAGGSYNEQFF. Here the CDR3 DNA reads TGTGCCAGCAGTTACGCGGGGGGCTCCTACAATGAGCAGTTCTTC.

This chain uses TRBV29-1 with TRBJ1-2; no reliable D call. This CDR3 comprises 11 residues. Between the trimmed V and J ends, which lost 2 bases and 8 bases, there was a span of 9 bases. Germline V gene data show CDR1 as SQVTM and CDR2 as ANQGSEA. The CDR3 sequence: CSVENLGGYTF. Written as DNA, the CDR3 is TGCAGCGTTGAAAATCTGGGGGGCTACACCTTC.

The CDR3 DNA is TGTGCCAGCAGCTACCCCGGGACAGGGAGCTACGAGCAGTACTTC. Translation gives CASSYPGTGSYEQYF. The chain combines TRBV6-2 or TRBV6-3 with TRBJ2-5, with 9 bases that match TRBD1. The DNA end is a closer match to TRBJ2-7, so the J assignment may be wrong. The V gene's germline CDR1 is MNHEY and CDR2 SVGEGT. CDR3 size: 15 residues.

This clonotype turned up a few times. The V and J genes are TRBV14 and TRBJ2-3, with TRBD1 matching over 7 bases. The CDR3 extends over 16 amino acids. After removal of 4 bases from V and 4 bases from J, the junction contained 11 bases not matched to a gene. Germline V gene lookup returns CDR1 SGHDN and CDR2 FVKESK. This CDR3 reads CASSPLRQGPADTQYF. CDR3 DNA sequence: TGTGCCAGCAGCCCCCTAAGACAGGGTCCCGCAGATACGCAGTATTTT.

This clonotype has more than one count but fewer than ten. The junction and the germline gene differ at one end; a read error may be behind it. This CDR3 reads CSVAGWNTGELFF. The CDR3 DNA sequence: TGCAGCGTAGCAGGGTGGAACACCGGGGAGCTGTTCTTT. The chain uses TRBV29-1 and TRBJ2-2; D could derive from TRBD1 or TRBD2 (5 bases each). Germline loops: CDR1 SQVTM, CDR2 ANQGSEA. The CDR3 covers 13 residues.

J is TRBJ1-5 and V is TRBV24-1, with 8 bases identical to TRBD1. The J segment lost 4 bases and the V segment lost 4 bases, leaving 5 bases of the junction unmatched. This CDR3 is built from 15 residues. Germline assignment: CDR1 KGHDR and CDR2 SFDVKD. The CDR3 region has the DNA TGTGCCACCAGTGACCCGCGGACAGGGAATCAGCCCCAGCATTTT. It yields the protein CATSDPRTGNQPQHF.